The clone carrying this T cell receptor (beta chain) was detected a few times. TCRdb re-called the RT-PCR reads through MiXCR, storing one row per CDR3 protein. The sample has some 200,000 distinct CDR3 sequences; roughly two fifths are singletons. The length of the CDR3 is 16 residues. V was cut by 2 bases and J by 6 bases, with 19 bases left in between. CDR1 and CDR2 from the germline V gene are MNHNY and SVGAGI (reference sequence). These data come from a study of patients and donors after allogeneic stem cell transplantation. This receptor was identified in a human donor who was either an allogeneic HSCT recipient or a stem cell or donor lymphocyte infusion donor (not recorded which). It is not recorded whose cells these are; they may come from a transplant donor. The V and J genes are TRBV6-6 and TRBJ1-1; no definite D call. The sequencing sample was made of blood, either unsorted or a sorted T cell fraction (not recorded which). The CDR3 region has the DNA TGTGCCAGCAGTTACCGTAGACTGTTCGGAGGAGCTGAAGCTTTCTTT. Translated, it gives CASSYRRLFGGAEAFF.